The source of this T cell receptor (beta chain) is a study of identifying expanded T cells in peripheral blood. Findings of the study overall: Approximately 2-week clone count variance significantly increased as total template count grew. Over about two and four weeks, about 16 and 19 clones changed, versus 1.2 between replicates.

Libraries were prepared by immunoSEQ multiplex PCR; TCRdb keeps only in-frame clonotypes and omits some of them. The sample lists approximately 75,000 clones; 85% to 90% were seen once. Healthy donors had no documented immune events, such as infections, while sampled. After removal of 3 bases from V and 1 base from J, the junction contained 9 bases not matched to a gene. The CDR3 runs 16 residues. CDR1 is SQVTM, CDR2 ANQGSEA, per germline. About this clone itself: Its target is unknown.

This clonotype was sampled from a person aged 18 to 70 in good health. The V and J genes are TRBV29-1 and TRBJ2-1; 7 positions agree with TRBD1. The sequenced material came from blood. CDR3 coding DNA: TGCAGCGTTGACTCCCACAGGGGTGGGTCCTACAATGAGCAGTTCTTC. This encodes CSVDSHRGGSYNEQFF.